Listed below are T cell receptor beta chains from one sample, sequenced in a study of read filtering for tumor transcriptome and immune sequencing. In TCRdb, the reads were re-called with MiXCR into one record per CDR3 protein. Among around 29,000 distinct CDR3 sequences listed, about an eighth were seen once. Material for sequencing was a population of CD138-negative cells sorted from bone marrow. These receptors all come from a donor at least 40 years old with multiple myeloma. CDR3s include the opening cysteine and the closing phenylalanine or tryptophan. D genes are given only for firm matches. Where a row states a size, it is once, few, many or the class of an expanded clone; other rows omit it.

V gene	D gene	J gene	clone size	CDR3 DNA	CDR3 protein
TRBV18	TRBD2	TRBJ2-2	many	TGTGCCAGCTCACCTCTACTAGCGGGAGGAAGGACCGGGGAGCTGTTTTTT	CASSPLLAGGRTGELFF
TRBV6-5	-	TRBJ2-2	few	TGTGCCAGCAGTTACCTCTTTAGGTGGACGAGCACCGGGGAGCTGTTTTTT	CASSYLFRWTSTGELFF
TRBV7-2	TRBD2	TRBJ2-3	many	TGTGCCAGCAGCTTAGGTCCTCGGCTAGCGGGCACAGATACGCAGTATTTT	CASSLGPRLAGTDTQYF
TRBV12-3/TRBV12-4	TRBD2	TRBJ2-2	many	TGTGCCAGCATCATCGGACTAGCGGTCCATGCCGGGGAGCTGTTTTTT	CASIIGLAVHAGELFF
TRBV9	TRBD2	TRBJ2-5	many	TGTGCCAGCAGCCCCCGACTAGCGGGAGGGTCGCGGGAGACCCAGTACTTC	CASSPRLAGGSRETQYF
TRBV7-9	-	TRBJ1-4	many	TGTGCCAGCACCGTCGGGGGGTTATACGAAAAACTGTTTTTT	CASTVGGLYEKLFF
TRBV9	-	TRBJ1-2	-	TGTGCCAGCAGCCCAACTTGGGGAGTAGCTAACAATGGCTACACCTTC	CASSPTWGVANNGYTF
TRBV5-1	-	TRBJ2-1	many	TGCGCCAGCAGCGGCACCGACAGGCTCTACAATGAGCGGTTCTTC	CASSGTDRLYNERFF
TRBV18	-	TRBJ2-6	many	TGTGCCAGCTCACCACAGGGAACCTTCTCTGGGGCCAACGTCCTGACTTTC	CASSPQGTFSGANVLTF
TRBV6-2/TRBV6-3	-	TRBJ2-7	many	TGTGCCAGCAGTCGTACCGACGGATACGAGCAGTACTTC	CASSRTDGYEQYF
TRBV30	-	TRBJ2-2	many	TGTGCCTGGAGTGTGGCAGGCACCGGGGAGCTGTTTTTT	CAWSVAGTGELFF
TRBV5-4	-	TRBJ2-3	-	TGTGCCAGCACCCGGGACTCGTACACAGATACGCAGTATTTT	CASTRDSYTDTQYF
TRBV10-2	TRBD1	TRBJ2-2	medium-sized	TGCGCCAGCAGTGAGTACGGACAGGGGGCGAGAGACACCGGGGAGCTGTTTTTT	CASSEYGQGARDTGELFF
TRBV6-1	-	TRBJ2-3	many	TGTGCCAGTCGGGCGCCGGATACGCAGTATTTT	CASRAPDTQYF
TRBV7-9	-	TRBJ2-4	many	TGTGCCAGCAGCTGGTGGGGAGATCCCAAAAACATTCAGTACTTC	CASSWWGDPKNIQYF
TRBV18	TRBD2	TRBJ2-3	many	TGTGCCAGCTCACCACGGGAGGGGCGAGCAGATACGCAGTATTTT	CASSPREGRADTQYF
TRBV6-6	-	TRBJ1-3	many	TGTGCCAGCAGTTACGGACGAAACACCATATATTTT	CASSYGRNTIYF
TRBV6-1	-	TRBJ2-7	many	TGTGCCAGCAGTGAAGCCCGTCTTAGACTGGGAAGCTCCTACGAGCAGTACTTC	CASSEARLRLGSSYEQYF
TRBV6-1	-	TRBJ2-6	many	TGTGCCAGCAGTACAGGCGCTGGGGCCAACGTCCTGACTTTC	CASSTGAGANVLTF
TRBV7-2	TRBD2	TRBJ2-1	many	TGTGCCAGCAGCCCGGCGAGCGGGGGACGATACAATGAGCAGTTCTTC	CASSPASGGRYNEQFF
TRBV24-1	TRBD2	TRBJ2-2	many	TGTGCCACCAGTGAAGGGAATAGCGGGGGCACCGGGGAGCTGTTTTTT	CATSEGNSGGTGELFF
TRBV5-1	-	TRBJ2-3	many	TGCGCCAGCAGCTTGGAACCAGATACGCAGTATTTT	CASSLEPDTQYF
TRBV19	-	TRBJ1-6	many	TGTGCCAGTGGTCCAGCTTCACCCCTCCACTTT	CASGPASPLHF
TRBV7-9	TRBD1	TRBJ2-5	few	TGTGCCAGCAGAACAGGGGACCAAGAGACCCAGTACTTC	CASRTGDQETQYF
TRBV7-6	TRBD1	TRBJ2-1	many	TGTGCCAGCAGCTCCGGGACAGGGTCGAGCTCCTACAATGAGCAGTTCTTC	CASSSGTGSSSYNEQFF
TRBV3-1	-	TRBJ2-7	many	TGTGCCAGCAGCCTTAAATTGACAGGAATCTACGAGCAGTACTTC	CASSLKLTGIYEQYF
TRBV12-3/TRBV12-4	-	TRBJ2-7	many	TGTGCCAGCAGCCCTCGGGGCGAGCAGTACTTC	CASSPRGEQYF
TRBV5-4	-	TRBJ2-1	many	TGTGCCAGCAGCCTCGGACCCCGCGATCCCCACAATGAGCAGTTCTTC	CASSLGPRDPHNEQFF
TRBV6-1	TRBD2	TRBJ2-1	-	TGTGCCAGCAGTGAAATGTCCAGCGGGAGGGGGAATGAGCAGTTCTTC	CASSEMSSGRGNEQFF
TRBV11-3	-	TRBJ2-1	many	TGTGCCAGCAGCTTCATTACGGACAATGAGCAGTTCTTC	CASSFITDNEQFF
TRBV4-2	TRBD2	TRBJ2-1	many	TGTGCCAGCAGCCGAGACCGGACTAGCGGTAATGAGCAGTTCTTC	CASSRDRTSGNEQFF
TRBV18	TRBD1	TRBJ1-1	many	TGTGCCAGCTCACCGGCCGGGACAGGGGACACTGAAGCTTTCTTT	CASSPAGTGDTEAFF
TRBV5-1	-	TRBJ2-1	many	TGCGCCAGCAGCTTGGCAACAGGCGACTTCTACAATGAGCAGTTCTTC	CASSLATGDFYNEQFF
TRBV18	TRBD1	TRBJ2-1	many	TGTGCCAGCTCACCACCGACAGGGTACAATGAGCAGTTCTTC	CASSPPTGYNEQFF
TRBV19	TRBD1	TRBJ2-4	many	TGTGCCAGTACTCCACTACCAGGGGGCGCAAACATTCAGTACTTC	CASTPLPGGANIQYF
TRBV7-4	TRBD2	TRBJ2-7	many	TGTGCCAGCAGCTTACTAGCGGGAGGAGCCTACGAGCAGTACTTC	CASSLLAGGAYEQYF